The 18 T cell receptor beta chains listed next were all sequenced from one sample in a study of CD8+CD57+ T cells in acquired aplastic anemia. Flow cytometry had shown expanded CD8+CD57+ cells in the patients chosen for sequencing. Profiling of TCR beta VDJ combinations and CDR3 sequences used genomic DNA as template. Each CDR3 protein is one row after TCRdb ran MiXCR on the reads. The data show over 150,000 distinct CDR3 sequences, with nearly 65% seen just once and about two fifths held by the top ten. Sample: sorted CD4+, CD8+, or CD8+CD57+ T cells (not recorded which) from PBMCs. These receptors all stem from a human donor with aplastic anemia.

This clonotype was picked up many times. The chain employs TRBV19 and TRBJ2-4; D is unresolved. V gave up 2 bases and J gave up 8 bases, with 10 bases separating them. The CDR3 is 13 amino acids. Germline V gene sequence: CDR1 LNHDA, CDR2 SQIVND (reference sequence). Here the CDR3 DNA reads TGTGCCAGTAGTATATGGGTTTACGACATTCAGTACTTC. Protein product: CASSIWVYDIQYF. Supplemented by reference TRBV19 and TRBJ2-4, the full variable domain reads DGGITQSPKYLFRKEGQNVTLSCEQNLNHDAMYWYRQDPGQGLRLIYYSQIVNDFQKGDIAEGYSVSREKKESFPLTVTSAQKNPTAFYLCASSIWVYDIQYFGAGTRLSVL.

A single count supports this clonotype. The CDR3 coding sequence is TGTGCCAGCAGCTTATGGGACAGTCCCTACAATGAGCAGTTCTTC. It yields the protein CASSLWDSPYNEQFF. The chain recombines TRBV7-3 with TRBJ2-1; 7 bases agree with TRBD1. Germline V gene sequence: CDR1 SGHTA, CDR2 FQGTGA. The CDR3 runs to 15 residues. Trimming took 2 bases from V and 2 from J; bases not matched to a gene: 3.

V gene TRBV5-8 combines with J gene TRBJ1-2, with TRBD1 matching 8 bases. V was pared by 4 bases and J by 2 bases, with 4 bases of the junction left unmatched. The CDR3 length is 14 residues. Per the germline V gene, CDR1 is SGHTS and CDR2 is YDEGEE. In nucleotides, the CDR3 is TGTGCCAGCAGCGCCCGGGACAGGAACTATGGCTACACCTTC. It codes for CASSARDRNYGYTF.

The chain links TRBV7-6 to TRBJ2-1, with TRBD2 as a possible D gene (5 bases). The CDR3 runs 15 residues. V shed 5 bases and J shed 5 bases, with 16 bases lying between them. The germline gives CDR1 SGHVS, CDR2 FNYEAQ. CDR3 sequence reads: CASSIMGSSHNEQFF. CDR3 nucleotides: TGTGCCAGCAGCATCATGGGTTCTAGCCACAATGAGCAGTTCTTC.

The rearrangement uses TRBV7-2 and TRBJ2-5; D is undetermined. CDR1 is SGHTA, CDR2 FQGNSA, per germline. Trimming pared 3 bases from V and 4 bases from J, leaving 12 bases between. The CDR3 sequence is 14 residues long. Here the CDR3 reads CASSLGIVGETQYF. The CDR3 region has the DNA TGTGCCAGCAGCTTGGGCATCGTGGGAGAGACCCAGTACTTC.

The chain carries TRBV29-1 and TRBJ2-7, with a possible D match to TRBD2 (5 bases). The germline gives CDR1 SQVTM, CDR2 ANQGSEA. The germline V and J ends were trimmed by 4 bases and 1 base, with 23 bases remaining between them. The CDR3 length is 17 residues. As DNA, the CDR3 is TGCAGCGTTGCGGGATCGACCGACACGCGACTATCCTACGAGCAGTACTTC. It translates to CSVAGSTDTRLSYEQYF.

The rearrangement joins TRBV24-1 to TRBJ2-3; 10 nucleotides line up with TRBD1. CDR3 size: 14 residues. The V gene end was trimmed by 7 bases and the J gene end by 3 bases; junction bases not matched to a gene: 3. The germline CDR1 and CDR2 sequences are KGHDR and SFDVKD. This CDR3 is CATSDRGRTDTQYF. The CDR3 DNA sequence: TGTGCCACCAGCGACAGGGGGCGAACAGATACGCAGTATTTT.

Only a few counts were recorded for this clonotype. This may stem from a read error, because a much larger clone lies one nucleotide away. The chain carries TRBV14 and TRBJ1-2, with D unresolved. CDR3 size: 15 residues. The germline gives CDR1 SGHDN, CDR2 FVKESK. Trimming removed 0 bases from V and 4 bases from J, with 12 bases in between. The CDR3, as DNA: TGTGCCAGCAGCCAAGATGCGGTGCCAGCCTATGGCTACACCTTC. Protein: CASSQDAVPAYGYTF.

Concerning this clonotype itself: A much bigger clone sits one base away, suggesting this may be a read error. V and J are TRBV2 and TRBJ1-5; D remains ambiguous. Germline CDR1 and CDR2: SNHLY and FYNNEI. This CDR3 contains 14 residues. V was shortened by 8 bases and J by 4 bases, with 15 bases between the two germline ends. The CDR3: CASGDIQVNQPQHF. DNA for the CDR3: TGTGCCAGCGGCGATATTCAAGTAAATCAGCCCCAGCATTTT.

The rearrangement uses TRBV15 and TRBJ1-1; D is perhaps TRBD1 (6 bases). Germline CDR1 and CDR2: LNHNV and YYDKDF (reference sequence). Deletions cut 4 bases from V and 7 bases from J, with 16 bases between. This CDR3 is 14 amino acids long. CDR3 residues: CATSKHDRNREAFF. CDR3 nucleotides: TGTGCCACCAGCAAGCACGACAGGAACCGTGAAGCTTTCTTT.

The V call is TRBV7-9, the J call TRBJ2-7; D is ambiguous. V was trimmed by 5 bases and J by 3 bases, leaving 14 bases between them. The CDR3 length is 14 residues. Germline V gene data show CDR1 as SEHNR and CDR2 as FQNEAQ (reference sequence). CDR3: CASSPSDGDYEQYF. For the CDR3, the DNA is TGTGCCAGCAGCCCCTCGGACGGAGACTACGAGCAGTACTTC.

A note on this clonotype: The conserved final phenylalanine or tryptophan is absent from the CDR3, which likely points to a read error. The chain has TRBV7-3 and TRBJ2-7; TRBD1 matches 7 bases. This CDR3 contains 15 residues. Germline CDR1 SGHTA, CDR2 FQGTGA. J gave up 0 bases and V 3 bases, and 5 bases lay outside the gene matches. The CDR3 is CASSLVGQSSYEQYL. CDR3 in DNA: TGTGCCAGCAGCTTGGTGGGACAGAGCTCCTACGAGCAGTACCTC.

The chain is built from TRBV19 and TRBJ2-1, with D perhaps TRBD2 (6 bases). Trimming left V 6 bases short and J 6 bases short, with 15 bases between. This CDR3 comprises 14 residues. Germline assignment: CDR1 LNHDA and CDR2 SQIVND (reference sequence). The CDR3 DNA reads TGTGCCAGTAGCGGGAAGGTCGGGGGCAATGAGCAGTTCTTC. This codes for CASSGKVGGNEQFF.

By sample share, this clonotype is medium-sized. The chain has TRBV20-1 and TRBJ1-1; 10 bases are shared with TRBD1. The germline V gene encodes CDR1 DFQATT and CDR2 SNEGSKA (reference sequence). The CDR3 sequence is 15 residues long. The V gene end was trimmed by 1 base and the J gene end by 3 bases; junction bases not matched to a gene: 5. The CDR3 DNA follows: TGCAGTGCTAGAGCTGACAGGGGGCTGGACACTGAAGCTTTCTTT. Translated: CSARADRGLDTEAFF.

The chain employs TRBV19 and TRBJ1-1; TRBD1 aligns across 8 bases. There are 14 residues in the CDR3. Germline V gene data show CDR1 as LNHDA and CDR2 as SQIVND (reference sequence). Trimming cost V 3 bases and J 5 bases; bases outside gene matches: 5. CDR3 residues: CASSMTGARTEAFF. CDR3 DNA: TGTGCCAGTAGTATGACAGGGGCGAGGACTGAAGCTTTCTTT.

The chain joins TRBV29-1 to TRBJ1-2; D perhaps matches TRBD1 (6 bases). This CDR3 comprises 11 residues. Germline CDR1 is SQVTM and CDR2 is ANQGSEA. The V end lost 6 bases, the J end lost 5 bases, and 10 bases lay between the germline ends. CDR3 residues: CSVQGRYGYTF. CDR3 coding DNA: TGCAGCGTCCAGGGGAGGTATGGCTACACCTTC.

The V and J genes are TRBV9 and TRBJ1-6, with TRBD1 matching over 9 bases. After removal of 3 bases from V and 8 bases from J, the junction contained 9 bases not matched to a gene. The germline CDR1 and CDR2 sequences are SGDLS and YYNGEE. This CDR3 region has 16 residues. The CDR3 reads CASSASTRTGDSPLHF. The CDR3, as DNA: TGTGCCAGCAGCGCCTCCACCCGGACAGGGGATTCACCCCTCCACTTT.

The genes are TRBV7-3 and TRBJ2-1, with 7 bases that match TRBD1. Per the germline V gene, CDR1 is SGHTA and CDR2 is FQGTGA. The CDR3 has 16 residues. Unmatched junction bases numbered 17, after V lost 5 bases and J lost 10 bases. CDR3 bases: TGTGCCAGCAGCACCTTGACAGGGCTTGGGTCTGGCGAGCAGTTCTTC. It yields the protein CASSTLTGLGSGEQFF.